This T cell receptor beta chain was recovered during a study of T cell responses to AZD1222 COVID-19 vaccine. Overall study results and limits: Sampled repertoires all dated from after the peak T cell response. Seropositivity was recorded at baseline in only 5 or 6 AZD1222 recipients.

The repertoire was sequenced with immunoSEQ multiplex PCR; TCRdb's copy has only in-frame clones and lacks some. The sample has 130,000 to 150,000 clones, more than 75% seen once; the top ten hold about 3.8%. Trimming stripped 5 bases from V and 1 base from J, with 7 bases between. The CDR3 loop spans 13 amino acids. CDR1 and CDR2 (germline): KGHDR, SFDVKD. Of note for this clone: The antigen is not known.

The origin of this receptor is an adult in good health. This specimen was peripheral blood, taken on day 0 of MenACWY control vaccination. The chain is built from TRBV24-1 and TRBJ2-5; D not certain. The CDR3 DNA follows: TGTGCCACCAGTGGGGAAGTCCAAGAGACCCAGTACTTC. This encodes CATSGEVQETQYF.